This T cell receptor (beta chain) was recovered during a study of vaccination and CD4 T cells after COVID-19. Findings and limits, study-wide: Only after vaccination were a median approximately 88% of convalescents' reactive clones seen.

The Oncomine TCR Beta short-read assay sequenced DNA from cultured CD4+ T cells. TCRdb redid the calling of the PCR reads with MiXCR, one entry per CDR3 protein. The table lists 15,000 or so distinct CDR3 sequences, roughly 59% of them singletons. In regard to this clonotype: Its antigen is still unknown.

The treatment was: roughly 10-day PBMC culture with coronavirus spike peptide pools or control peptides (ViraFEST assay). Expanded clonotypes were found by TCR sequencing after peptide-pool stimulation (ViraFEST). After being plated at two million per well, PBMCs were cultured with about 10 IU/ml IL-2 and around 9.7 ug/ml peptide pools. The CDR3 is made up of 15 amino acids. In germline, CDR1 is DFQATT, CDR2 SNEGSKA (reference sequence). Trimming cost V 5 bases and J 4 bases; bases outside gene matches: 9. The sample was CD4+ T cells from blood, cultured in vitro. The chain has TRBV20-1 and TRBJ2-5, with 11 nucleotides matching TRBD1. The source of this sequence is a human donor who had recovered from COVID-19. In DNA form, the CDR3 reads TGCAGTGCTTACCCCGGGACAGGGGGTTTAGAGACCCAGTACTTC. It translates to CSAYPGTGGLETQYF.